Following are 31 T cell receptor beta chains from one sample sequenced in a study of control samples from healthy donors and cancer patients. Sequencing was performed with immunoSEQ multiplex PCR; in TCRdb, only in-frame clones are kept and a portion is missing. The sample has around 75,000 clones; 92% are singletons. Sequencing input: blood. The receptors originated from a woman aged 55-69 years in good health.

This chain connects TRBV19 to TRBJ1-5; 8 nucleotides line up with TRBD1. Germline CDR1 and CDR2: LNHDA and SQIVND (reference sequence). V trimming: 2 bases; J trimming: 1 base; junction bases outside the gene matches: 7. The CDR3 length is 17 residues. The CDR3 sequence: CASSIRAGGESNQPQHF. CDR3 sequence (DNA): TGTGCCAGTAGTATACGGGCAGGGGGCGAAAGCAATCAGCCCCAGCATTTT.

The chain is built from TRBV28 and TRBJ2-7; the D gene could be TRBD1 or TRBD2 (5 bases each). The germline V and J ends were trimmed by 4 bases and 1 base, with 14 bases remaining between them. Germline CDR1 and CDR2: MDHEN and SYDVKM. The CDR3 is 15 amino acids. CDR3 in DNA: TGTGCCAGCAGTTACGCCGGGACCGCGTCCTACGAGCAGTACTTC. Translated: CASSYAGTASYEQYF.

The V gene is TRBV3-1 (or the pseudogene TRBV3-2), the J gene TRBJ1-3; unclear D gene. The V and J ends lost 4 bases and 0 bases respectively, with 25 bases between them. The CDR3 extends over 20 amino acids. From germline, CDR1 is LGHDT and CDR2 YNNKEL (reference sequence). The CDR3 loop reads CASSPTLVRPFYSSGNTIYF. CDR3 coding DNA: TGTGCCAGCAGCCCCACCCTCGTCCGACCCTTCTATAGCTCTGGAAACACCATATATTTT.

The genes are TRBV14 and TRBJ1-5, with D maybe TRBD1 (6 bases). CDR1 and CDR2 from the germline V gene are SGHDN and FVKESK. V shed 1 base and J shed 4 bases, with 20 bases lying between them. The CDR3 is made up of 18 amino acids. The CDR3 loop reads CASSQGGWGARRNQPQHF. The CDR3 region has the DNA TGTGCCAGCAGCCAAGGAGGTTGGGGGGCCCGACGTAATCAGCCCCAGCATTTT.

This chain links TRBV10-1 with TRBJ2-2; D is ambiguous. The CDR3 covers 15 residues. Germline loops: CDR1 WNHNN, CDR2 SYGVQD (reference sequence). The germline V and J ends were trimmed by 8 bases and 3 bases, with 16 bases remaining between them. In DNA, the CDR3 is TGCGCCAGCGCCCGACTGACCAGGTACACCGGGGAGCTGTTTTTT. Translated: CASARLTRYTGELFF.

The gene calls are TRBV6-5 and TRBJ1-2; the D is unclear. Per germline, CDR1 MNHEY and CDR2 SVGAGI. Trimming left V 9 bases short and J 4 bases short, with 9 bases between. The CDR3 is 11 amino acids. The DNA for the CDR3 is TGTGCCAGTAGGTTGGGCTATGGCTACACCTTC. Protein: CASRLGYGYTF.

This clone was observed once. The chain couples TRBV28 to TRBJ1-1; D may be TRBD1 (6 bases). Trimming cost V 5 bases and J 7 bases, with 17 bases left between them. The CDR3 consists of 14 residues. The germline gives CDR1 MDHEN, CDR2 SYDVKM. CDR3 protein: CASSTTGILLEAFF. CDR3 sequence (DNA): TGTGCCAGCAGTACCACAGGGATCCTCCTTGAAGCTTTCTTT.

The chain combines TRBV29-1 with TRBJ1-2; D gene uncertain. CDR1 and CDR2 (germline): SQVTM, ANQGSEA. The V and J ends lost 0 bases and 8 bases respectively, with 16 bases between them. This CDR3 is 14 amino acids long. The CDR3 nucleotides read TGCAGCGTTGAAGATTTGCAGGCCACGGGGGGCTACACCTTC. It yields the protein CSVEDLQATGGYTF. Looking up the rest from reference TRBV29-1 and TRBJ1-2 gives the full variable domain: SAVISQKPSRDICQRGTSLTIQCQVDSQVTMMFWYRQQPGQSLTLIATANQGSEATYESGFVIDKFPISRPNLTFSTLTVSNMSPEDSSIYLCSVEDLQATGGYTFGSGTRLTVV.

The chain combines TRBV27 with TRBJ1-2, with 8 bases matching TRBD1. Trimming at V came to 3 bases and at J to 6 bases, leaving 6 bases not matched to a gene. Germline V gene data show CDR1 as MNHEY and CDR2 as SMNVEV (reference sequence). This CDR3 is 14 amino acids long. The CDR3 DNA is TGTGCCAGCAGTTTTGGGCAGGGGGCTCATGGCTACACCTTC. This translates into CASSFGQGAHGYTF.

The chain couples TRBV7-8 to TRBJ2-7; 9 bases line up with TRBD1. The CDR3 has 15 amino acids. V was clipped by 5 bases and J by 2 bases; unmatched bases: 7. Germline CDR1 reads SGHVS; CDR2 reads FQNEAQ. The CDR3 loop reads CASSPGTGFPYEQYF. Here the CDR3 DNA reads TGTGCCAGCAGCCCAGGGACAGGGTTTCCCTACGAGCAGTACTTC.

This chain uses TRBV3-1 (or the pseudogene TRBV3-2) with TRBJ1-4; 10 positions agree with TRBD1. V lost 0 bases, J lost 6 bases, and 10 bases stayed unmatched. The germline CDR1 and CDR2 sequences are LGHDT and YNNKEL (reference sequence). The CDR3 covers 18 residues. The CDR3 DNA reads as TGTGCCAGCAGCCAAGACTCCGGGACAGGGGTTGGCGATGAAAAACTGTTTTTT. Its protein product is CASSQDSGTGVGDEKLFF.

The chain has TRBV28 and TRBJ1-2; D gene uncertain. Germline-derived CDR1 and CDR2 are MDHEN and SYDVKM. The length of the CDR3 is 12 residues. V lost 4 bases and J lost 8, with 11 bases in between. The CDR3 sequence: CASSSASWGYTF. CDR3 DNA sequence: TGTGCCAGCAGTTCCGCCTCGTGGGGCTACACCTTC.

The genes are TRBV7-8 and TRBJ2-3; 10 positions agree with TRBD2. This CDR3 is built from 16 residues. CDR1 and CDR2 from the germline V gene are SGHVS and FQNEAQ. The junction had 5 bases not matched to a gene; V was cut back by 4 bases and J by 1 base. Written as DNA, the CDR3 is TGTGCCAGCAGCTCCAGGACTAGCGGACGCACAGATACGCAGTATTTT. Protein: CASSSRTSGRTDTQYF. Full variable domain (missing parts from reference TRBV7-8 and TRBJ2-3): GAGVSQSPRYKVAKRGQDVALRCDPISGHVSLFWYQQALGQGPEFLTYFQNEAQLDKSGLPSDRFFAERPEGSVSTLKIQRTQQEDSAVYLCASSSRTSGRTDTQYFGPGTRLTVL.

The chain couples TRBV21-1 to TRBJ2-1; the DNA was not compared with TRBD2, the D call given in the table. TRBV21-1 is noted as a pseudogene. This CDR3 has 18 amino acids. CDR3 loop: CASSKFIRSGRLNNEQFF. The CDR3 DNA reads as TGTGCCAGCAGCAAATTCATAAGGAGCGGGAGGCTTAACAATGAGCAGTTCTTC.

V gene TRBV5-1 combines with J gene TRBJ2-5, with 12 bases aligning to TRBD2. CDR1 is SGHRS, CDR2 YFSETQ, per germline. The V segment lost 3 bases and the J segment 0 bases; nucleotides outside the gene matches: 6. The CDR3 is made up of 17 amino acids. The CDR3 nucleotides are TGCGCCAGCAGCTCCGGACTAGCGGGGCCTTACCAAGAGACCCAGTACTTC. Translated, it gives CASSSGLAGPYQETQYF.

J is TRBJ2-7 and V is TRBV6-6; no definite D call. Trimming stripped 2 bases from V and 2 bases from J, with 7 bases between. The germline CDR1 and CDR2 sequences are MNHNY and SVGAGI (reference sequence). There are 13 residues in the CDR3. The CDR3 spells CASSYIGTYEQYF. For the CDR3, the DNA is TGTGCCAGCAGTTACATTGGTACCTACGAGCAGTACTTC.

V gene TRBV29-1 combines with J gene TRBJ2-1; 11 nucleotides agree with TRBD2. CDR1 is SQVTM, CDR2 ANQGSEA, per germline. The CDR3 has 16 residues. V was pared by 7 bases and J by 7 bases, with 15 bases of the junction left unmatched. The CDR3 nucleotides read TGCAGCGCCGGAACTAGCGGGAGACCTCCTACGAATGAGCAGTTCTTC. Encoded protein: CSAGTSGRPPTNEQFF.

The rearrangement uses TRBV7-6 and TRBJ2-3; 9 bases are a match to TRBD2. Looked up from germline, CDR1 is SGHVS and CDR2 is FNYEAQ. This CDR3 region has 16 residues. Unmatched junction bases numbered 6, after V lost 2 bases and J lost 3 bases. CDR3 sequence: CASSLRGLASTDTQYF. CDR3 DNA sequence: TGTGCCAGCAGCTTAAGAGGACTAGCGTCTACAGATACGCAGTATTTT. Using reference TRBV7-6 and TRBJ2-3 for the parts outside the CDR3, the full variable domain is GAGVSQSPRYKVTKRGQDVALRCDPISGHVSLYWYRQALGQGPEFLTYFNYEAQQDKSGLPNDRFSAERPEGSISTLTIQRTEQRDSAMYRCASSLRGLASTDTQYFGPGTRLTVL.

CDR3 in amino acids: CASSSRLAGVPAYEQYF. The CDR3 DNA follows: TGTGCCAGCAGTTCCCGACTAGCGGGAGTACCCGCCTACGAGCAGTACTTC. The chain couples TRBV28 to TRBJ2-7; 12 nucleotides match TRBD2. Germline V gene sequence: CDR1 MDHEN, CDR2 SYDVKM. The ends lost 4 bases at V and 2 bases at J; junction bases unmatched: 9. The CDR3 consists of 17 residues.

The gene calls are TRBV6-2 or TRBV6-3 and TRBJ1-6; 9 bases fit TRBD1. The CDR3 loop spans 14 amino acids. With V trimmed by 6 bases and J by 6 bases, 3 bases remained unmatched. Germline loops: CDR1 MNHEY, CDR2 SVGEGT. DNA of the CDR3: TGTGCCAGCAGCTGGGACAGGGTTAATTCACCCCTCCACTTT. Its protein is CASSWDRVNSPLHF.

V gene TRBV12-3 or TRBV12-4 combines with J gene TRBJ2-7; D unresolved. The germline V and J ends were trimmed by 7 bases and 3 bases, with 10 bases remaining between them. This CDR3 has 12 residues. The CDR3 nucleotides are TGTGCCAGCACCGGACGGAGCTACGAGCAGTACTTC. Protein: CASTGRSYEQYF.

V is TRBV3-1 (or the pseudogene TRBV3-2) and J is TRBJ2-7; D unclear. This CDR3 spans 14 amino acids. V was cut by 3 bases and J by 0 bases, with 9 bases left in between. CDR1 is LGHDT, CDR2 YNNKEL, per germline (reference sequence). CDR3 protein: CASSHGRVSYEQYF. The CDR3, as DNA: TGTGCCAGCAGCCATGGACGAGTCTCCTACGAGCAGTACTTC.

This chain's CDR3 is CATSDFRSHSTDTQYF. As DNA, the CDR3 is TGTGCCACCAGTGATTTTCGCAGCCATAGCACAGATACGCAGTATTTT. The genes are TRBV24-1 and TRBJ2-3; D not certain. V dropped 1 base and J dropped 0 bases, with 10 bases sitting between them. Looked up from germline, CDR1 is KGHDR and CDR2 is SFDVKD. This CDR3 contains 16 residues.

The rearrangement uses TRBV4-2 and TRBJ2-2; D is perhaps TRBD2 (6 bases). This CDR3 region has 16 residues. The germline V and J ends were trimmed by 5 bases and 2 bases, with 15 bases remaining between them. Germline-derived CDR1 and CDR2 are LGHNA and YNFKEQ. The DNA of the CDR3 is TGTGCCAGCAGCTTCGATAGCGGAAGAAACACCGGGGAGCTGTTTTTT. It encodes CASSFDSGRNTGELFF.

The rearrangement joins TRBV18 to TRBJ1-5, with 8 bases aligning to TRBD1. V dropped 2 bases and J dropped 4; count of bases not matched to a gene: 1. The CDR3 totals 14 residues. Germline V gene data show CDR1 as KGHSH and CDR2 as LQKENI. The chain's CDR3 is CASSPWTGNQPQHF. The CDR3, as DNA: TGTGCCAGCTCACCATGGACAGGGAATCAGCCCCAGCATTTT.

The chain couples TRBV4-1 to TRBJ2-7, with D perhaps TRBD2 (5 bases). V gave up 0 bases and J gave up 2 bases, with 11 bases separating them. The CDR3 runs to 15 residues. CDR1 is MGHRA, CDR2 YSYEKL, per germline. DNA of the CDR3: TGCGCCAGCAGCCAAGAGCTCAGCGGCACCTACGAGCAGTACTTC. This sequence encodes CASSQELSGTYEQYF.

This sequence joins TRBV28 and TRBJ2-7, with TRBD1 matching over 8 bases. From germline, CDR1 is MDHEN and CDR2 SYDVKM. The CDR3 is 14 amino acids. The ends lost 5 bases at V and 5 bases at J; junction bases unmatched: 8. Written as DNA, the CDR3 is TGTGCCAGCAGTATCGGACAGGGAGATAACGAGCAGTACTTC. Translation: CASSIGQGDNEQYF.

This chain connects TRBV11-2 to TRBJ2-5; tentatively, D is TRBD1 or TRBD2 (6 bases each). The CDR3 runs 15 residues. Trimming left V 3 bases short and J 4 bases short, with 15 bases between. Germline loops: CDR1 SGHAT, CDR2 FQNNGV. CDR3 amino acids: CASSFILRGGETQYF. The CDR3 DNA sequence: TGTGCCAGCAGCTTCATACTCAGGGGAGGAGAGACCCAGTACTTC.

This sequence joins TRBV28 and TRBJ1-1, with 10 bases lining up with TRBD1. The V gene's germline CDR1 is MDHEN and CDR2 SYDVKM. This CDR3 comprises 14 residues. J gave up 9 bases and V 4 bases, and 8 bases lay outside the gene matches. The CDR3 nucleotides read TGTGCCAGCAGTTCCTCGACAGGGGGCTTTAAAGCTTTCTTT. This encodes CASSSSTGGFKAFF.

This clone has a single count. This chain connects TRBV30 to TRBJ1-2, with 9 bases identical to TRBD1. The V segment lost 0 bases and the J segment 9 bases; nucleotides outside the gene matches: 5. Germline V gene data show CDR1 as GTSNPN and CDR2 as SVGIG (reference sequence). The CDR3 covers 13 residues. CDR3 loop: CAWSVGDRESYTF. The CDR3 DNA is TGTGCCTGGAGTGTGGGGGACAGGGAGAGCTACACCTTC.

V gene TRBV11-3 combines with J gene TRBJ1-1; D unresolved. V was pared by 2 bases and J by 1 base, with 5 bases between. Germline V gives CDR1 SGHNT, CDR2 YENEEA. CDR3 length equals 13 residues. The CDR3 DNA follows: TGTGCCAGCAGCTTACACCCGAACACTGAAGCTTTCTTT. Translating it yields CASSLHPNTEAFF.